Below, one T cell receptor beta chain is given with its context. The target of this receptor is not known. Base qualities are missing; no much larger clone stands one base away. The entry originates in a study of T cell changes during pregnancy in multiple sclerosis (dated by TCRdb to about 2019). Context from the whole study: The study examined how the T cell repertoire changed over the course of pregnancy in women with multiple sclerosis.

Library preparation employed the immunoSEQ multiplex PCR assay. The source is immuneACCESS, and TCRdb retained only in-frame sequences with V and J called. Part of the clones is not carried over; for the studies checked, unresolved V genes explain less than half of this, and the remainder is unexplained. Recorded for this sample are 65,000 to 95,000 clones; 94% of them occurred a single time. 0.99% of the sample lies in the top ten. Inclusive of the bounding cysteine and phenylalanine, the CDR3 is 16 residues long. Only the CDR3 portion is preserved as DNA: 48 bases, with reading frame beginning at the first base. Per the germline V gene, MGHRA is the CDR1 and YSYEKL is the CDR2. The junction shows trimming of 0 bases on V and 0 bases on J, and the gene matches do not reach 5 bases of it.

This TCR was sampled from a female donor in good health, enrolled as a control in a pregnancy study. Recombination joined TRBV4-1 with TRBJ2-7; 7 central nucleotides agree with TRBD1. The sample in question was peripheral blood, obtained in the second trimester of pregnancy. The CDR3 sequence is CASSQDEAGGSYEQYF. The DNA sequence reads TGCGCCAGCAGCCAAGATGAGGCAGGGGGCTCCTACGAGCAGTACTTC.